The 10 T cell receptor beta chains below all came from one sample that was sequenced in a study of T cell repertoires in cytomegalovirus infection. Using its own MiXCR run on the reads, TCRdb lists one record per CDR3 protein. The sample consists of around 310,000 distinct CDR3 sequences, roughly a sixth of them appearing once. What was sequenced was PBMCs. All receptors derive from a human donor in good health (CMV status not recorded). Some clones in this sample may be carry-over from other donors' samples.

This rearrangement joins TRBV27 to TRBJ1-2; D is unresolved. CDR1 is MNHEY and CDR2 is SMNVEV in the germline V gene (reference sequence). The CDR3 totals 15 residues. With 4 bases removed from V and 4 bases from J, the gap between germline ends came to 16 bases. The CDR3 DNA is TGTGCCAGCAGTTCCACGTTAGAAGCTACCTATGGCTACACCTTC. Translation: CASSSTLEATYGYTF.

This clonotype was recorded at least ten times. CDR3 residues: CASSLVATLAGTGNQPQHF. CDR3 in DNA: TGTGCCAGCAGCTTAGTAGCCACCCTAGCTGGGACAGGGAATCAGCCCCAGCATTTT. This chain uses TRBV7-8 with TRBJ1-5; 9 positions match TRBD1. The CDR3 consists of 19 residues. Germline CDR1 and CDR2: SGHVS and FQNEAQ. V dropped 1 base and J dropped 4; count of bases not matched to a gene: 14.

J is TRBJ1-4 and V is TRBV4-1; no reliable D call. The CDR3 extends over 16 amino acids. Germline V lookup: CDR1 MGHRA, CDR2 YSYEKL. V was trimmed by 3 bases and J by 7 bases, leaving 18 bases between them. The CDR3 sequence: CASSQGLRWDTEKLFF. CDR3 bases: TGCGCCAGCAGCCAGGGCCTACGGTGGGATACTGAAAAACTGTTTTTT.

This clonotype was counted ten times or more. V is TRBV12-3 or TRBV12-4 and J is TRBJ1-5; D is undetermined. This CDR3 is built from 16 residues. The V end was cut by 6 bases, the J end by 1 base, with 16 bases between. CDR3 in amino acids: CASSPGKGGSNQPQHF. In DNA form, the CDR3 reads TGTGCCAGCAGCCCCGGGAAGGGAGGAAGCAATCAGCCCCAGCATTTT.

The chain employs TRBV19 and TRBJ2-1, with 7 bases lining up with TRBD1. Germline assignment: CDR1 LNHDA and CDR2 SQIVND (reference sequence). V lost 3 bases and J lost 6; bases outside the gene matches: 17. The CDR3 sequence is 18 residues long. The CDR3 DNA follows: TGTGCCAGTAGTATTTTTCAGGGGGAATACTCAAGGTCCAATGAGCAGTTCTTC. Its protein is CASSIFQGEYSRSNEQFF.

This clonotype was recorded a few times. The chain links TRBV28 to TRBJ2-6, with D perhaps TRBD1 or TRBD2 (6 bases each). This CDR3 is built from 16 residues. The V gene's germline CDR1 is MDHEN and CDR2 SYDVKM. V was clipped by 10 bases and J by 0 bases, with 16 bases between them. The CDR3 nucleotides are TGTGCCATCTCATGGGGGGCCAGCTCTGGGGCCAACGTCCTGACTTTC. Amino acids: CAISWGASSGANVLTF. Together with reference TRBV28 and TRBJ2-6, the CDR3 gives the full variable domain: DVKVTQSSRYLVKRTGEKVFLECVQDMDHENMFWYRQDPGLGLRLIYFSYDVKMKEKGDIPEGYSVSREKKERFSLILESASTNQTSMYLCAISWGASSGANVLTFGAGSRLTVL.

This clonotype was observed many times. The chain joins TRBV7-2 to TRBJ1-2; a weak D match, TRBD1 (6 bases). The ends were cut back, 3 bases at V and 0 bases at J, with 8 bases in the middle. The CDR3 runs to 14 residues. Looked up from germline, CDR1 is SGHTA and CDR2 is FQGNSA. The CDR3 DNA reads TGTGCCAGCAGCTTCGACAGGTCTAACTATGGCTACACCTTC. It is translated as CASSFDRSNYGYTF.

This CDR3 is CASSQEGAGGPIDTQYF. The CDR3 DNA sequence: TGTGCCAGCAGCCAAGAAGGAGCGGGGGGGCCGATAGATACGCAGTATTTT. The chain links TRBV4-2 to TRBJ2-3; 10 bases agree with TRBD2. The V gene end was trimmed by 0 bases and the J gene end by 5 bases; junction bases not matched to a gene: 8. The germline CDR1 and CDR2 sequences are LGHNA and YNFKEQ. The CDR3 runs 17 residues.

The sample holds many counts of this clonotype. The chain recombines TRBV2 with TRBJ2-2, with TRBD2 as a possible D gene (6 bases). The CDR3 is made up of 13 amino acids. The V and J ends lost 4 bases and 3 bases respectively, with 6 bases between them. Germline CDR1 reads SNHLY; CDR2 reads FYNNEI. The CDR3 DNA is TGTGCCAGCAGTGGGGACTACACCGGGGAGCTGTTTTTT. Its protein product is CASSGDYTGELFF.

About this clonotype: One base away lies a much larger clone, so this may be a sequencing read error. Because it lacks the conserved phenylalanine or tryptophan at the end, this CDR3 is likely a read error. The chain has TRBV28 and TRBJ1-3; TRBD1 is a possible D gene (5 bases). This CDR3 has 14 residues. V gave up 6 bases and J gave up 5 bases, with 14 bases separating them. Germline CDR1 is MDHEN and CDR2 is SYDVKM. CDR3 protein: CASRGPGGRNTIYS. The CDR3 DNA reads as TGTGCCAGCAGGGGACCGGGTGGAAGAAACACCATATATTCT.